The rows below give T cell receptor beta chains drawn from one sample of a study of chemoradiotherapy in HPV16-positive cancers. Sequencing was performed with immunoSEQ multiplex PCR; in TCRdb, only in-frame clones are kept and a portion is missing. The sample lists roughly 2,000 clones; 85% to 90% were seen once. The sequencing here drew on tumor tissue, taken from a patient who underwent chemoradiotherapy. Receptors originate from a human donor with HPV-associated anogenital cancer. CDR3s include the opening cysteine and the closing phenylalanine or tryptophan. The D gene is left open where the match is weak.

>TRBJ2-1|TRBV7-9|14|-
CASSFGITGNEQFF
>TRBJ2-7|TRBV12-5|16|TRBD1
CASGLDPGTGGVEQYF
>TRBJ2-3|TRBV27|16|-
CASRLTKGILTDTQYF
>TRBJ2-1|TRBV19|13|TRBD1
CATRQGLRDEQFF
>TRBJ2-5|TRBV4-1|16|-
CASSQDPGRRQETQYF
>TRBJ2-2|TRBV12-5|16|-
CASGLNPGEGIGELFF
>TRBJ1-1|TRBV5-1|16|-
CASSLAPGTPNTEAFF
>TRBJ1-1|TRBV19|14|-
CASSIAGGISEAFF
>TRBJ1-1|TRBV23-1|13|-
CASSGRQNTEAFF
>TRBJ2-3|TRBV4-1|17|TRBD2
CASSLLATSGTTDTQYF
>TRBJ1-3|TRBV6-5|14|-
CASSYGGSGNTIYF
>TRBJ1-4|TRBV10-3|15|-
CAISESAGLDEKLFF
>TRBJ2-7|TRBV6-1|13|-
CASSDQGRYEQYF
>TRBJ1-3|TRBV10-3|13|-
CAISEIGGNTIYF
>TRBJ1-5|TRBV6-1|15|TRBD1
CASSEDRGGNQPQHF
>TRBJ2-5|TRBV11-3|15|TRBD2
CASTTRTSGQETQYF
>TRBJ2-1|TRBV7-2|13|-
CASSKTGQRGQFF
>TRBJ2-3|TRBV15|15|TRBD1
CATSSRDRGPDTQYF
>TRBJ2-5|TRBV27|15|TRBD1
CASSPPGTVIETQYF
>TRBJ1-6|TRBV9|15|-
CASSARSSYNSPLHF
>TRBJ1-4|TRBV18|11|-
CASSNNEKLFF
>TRBJ2-1|TRBV7-3|17|-
CASSLGKAGGNYNEQFF
>TRBJ2-2|TRBV2|15|TRBD2
CASSESGGRTGELFF
>TRBJ1-2|TRBV23-1|16|TRBD1
CASSQSQGPDLYGYTF
>TRBJ1-6|TRBV11-2|14|-
CASSLAEPNSPLHF
>TRBJ2-1|TRBV6-5|13|-
CASSSRQPNEQFF
>TRBJ2-1|TRBV7-3|13|-
CASSPLGFNEQFF
>TRBJ1-3|TRBV9|12|-
CASRGPGNTIYF
>TRBJ2-2|TRBV5-8|15|TRBD2
CASSFSSGRAGELFF
>TRBJ2-7|TRBV7-9|17|TRBD2
CASSTTSGPKLSYEQYF
>TRBJ2-6|TRBV6-1|13|-
CARGDSGANVLTF
>TRBJ2-5|TRBV7-6|15|-
CASSLARARGGSQYF
>TRBJ2-5|TRBV30|11|-
CAWTIQETQYF
>TRBJ2-2|TRBV6-1|14|-
CASNGQTNTGELFF
>TRBJ1-2|TRBV7-9|13|-
CASSPEGPYGYTF
>TRBJ2-6|TRBV27|15|-
CASANLSSGANVLTF